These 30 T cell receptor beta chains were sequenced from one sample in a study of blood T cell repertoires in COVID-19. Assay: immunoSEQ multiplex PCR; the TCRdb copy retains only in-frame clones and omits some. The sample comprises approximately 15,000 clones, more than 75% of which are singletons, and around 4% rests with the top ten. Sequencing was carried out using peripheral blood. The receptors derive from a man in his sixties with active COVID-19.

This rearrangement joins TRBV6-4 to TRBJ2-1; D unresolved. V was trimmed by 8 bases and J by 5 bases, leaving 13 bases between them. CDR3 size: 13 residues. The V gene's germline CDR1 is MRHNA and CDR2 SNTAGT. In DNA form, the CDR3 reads TGTGCCAGCGCCCGACTCGAAAACAATGAGCAGTTCTTC. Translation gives CASARLENNEQFF.

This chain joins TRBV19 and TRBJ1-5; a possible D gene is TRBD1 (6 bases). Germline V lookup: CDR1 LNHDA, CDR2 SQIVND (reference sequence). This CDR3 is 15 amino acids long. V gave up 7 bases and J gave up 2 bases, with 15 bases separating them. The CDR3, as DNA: TGTGCCAGTACCCCACAGGGTCATGGCAATCAGCCCCAGCATTTT. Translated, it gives CASTPQGHGNQPQHF. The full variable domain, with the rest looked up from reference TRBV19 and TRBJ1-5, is DGGITQSPKYLFRKEGQNVTLSCEQNLNHDAMYWYRQDPGQGLRLIYYSQIVNDFQKGDIAEGYSVSREKKESFPLTVTSAQKNPTAFYLCASTPQGHGNQPQHFGDGTRLSIL.

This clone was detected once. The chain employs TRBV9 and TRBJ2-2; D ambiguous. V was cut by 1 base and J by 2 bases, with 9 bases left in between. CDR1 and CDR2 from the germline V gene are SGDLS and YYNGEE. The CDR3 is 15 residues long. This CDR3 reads CASSVFPGNTGELFF. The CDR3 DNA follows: TGTGCCAGCAGCGTATTCCCAGGAAACACCGGGGAGCTGTTTTTT.

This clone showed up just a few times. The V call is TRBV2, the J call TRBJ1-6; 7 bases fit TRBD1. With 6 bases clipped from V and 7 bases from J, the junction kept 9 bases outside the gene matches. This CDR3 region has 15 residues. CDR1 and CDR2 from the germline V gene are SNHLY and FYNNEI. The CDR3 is CASRGYPGGNSPLHF. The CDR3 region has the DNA TGTGCCAGCAGAGGTTATCCAGGGGGAAATTCACCCCTCCACTTT.

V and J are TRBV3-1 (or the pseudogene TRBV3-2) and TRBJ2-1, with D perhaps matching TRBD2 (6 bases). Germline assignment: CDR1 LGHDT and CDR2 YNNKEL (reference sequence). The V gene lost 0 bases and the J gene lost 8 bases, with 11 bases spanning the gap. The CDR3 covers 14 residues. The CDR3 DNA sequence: TGTGCCAGCAGCCAAGAAGGAGGGACCCATGAGCAGTTCTTC. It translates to CASSQEGGTHEQFF.

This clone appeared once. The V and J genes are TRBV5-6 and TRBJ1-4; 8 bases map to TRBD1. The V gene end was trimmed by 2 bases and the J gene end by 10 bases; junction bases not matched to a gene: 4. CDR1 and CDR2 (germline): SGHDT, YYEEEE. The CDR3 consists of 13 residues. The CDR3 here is CASSFIGTGKLFF. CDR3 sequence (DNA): TGTGCCAGCAGCTTTATAGGGACAGGAAAACTGTTTTTT.

This chain's CDR3 is CASILAGGTDTQYF. The CDR3 bases are TGCGCCAGCATACTAGCGGGGGGCACAGATACGCAGTATTTT. V gene TRBV10-2 combines with J gene TRBJ2-3; the match to TRBD2 covers 11 bases. V lost 7 bases, J lost 1 base, and 1 base stayed unmatched. Per the germline V gene, CDR1 is WSHSY and CDR2 is SAAADI. The CDR3 extends over 14 amino acids.

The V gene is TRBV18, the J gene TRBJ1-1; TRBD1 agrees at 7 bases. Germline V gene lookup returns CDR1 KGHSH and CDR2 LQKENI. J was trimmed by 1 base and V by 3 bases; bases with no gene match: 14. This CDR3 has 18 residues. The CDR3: CASSPLRDSSGGNTEAFF. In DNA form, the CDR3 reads TGTGCCAGCTCACCGCTCCGGGACAGCTCCGGAGGGAACACTGAAGCTTTCTTT.

The CDR3: CASSFIRGMNTEAFF. In DNA, the CDR3 is TGTGCCAGCAGCTTCATTAGGGGGATGAACACTGAAGCTTTCTTT. The chain has TRBV11-2 and TRBJ1-1; maybe TRBD1 (6 bases). Trimming shortened V by 3 bases and J by 0 bases, and 11 bases separated the two germline ends. Germline CDR1 and CDR2: SGHAT and FQNNGV. The length of the CDR3 is 15 residues. Using reference TRBV11-2 and TRBJ1-1 for the parts outside the CDR3, the full variable domain is EAGVAQSPRYKIIEKRQSVAFWCNPISGHATLYWYQQILGQGPKLLIQFQNNGVVDDSQLPKDRFSAERLKGVDSTLKIQPAKLEDSAVYLCASSFIRGMNTEAFFGQGTRLTVV.

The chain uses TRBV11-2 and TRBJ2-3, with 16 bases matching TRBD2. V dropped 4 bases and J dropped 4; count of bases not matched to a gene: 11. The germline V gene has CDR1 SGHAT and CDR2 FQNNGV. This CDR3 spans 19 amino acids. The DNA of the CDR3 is TGTGCCAGCAGCTCGGGACTAGCGGGGGGGCGGTATAGTGCAGATACGCAGTATTTT. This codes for CASSSGLAGGRYSADTQYF. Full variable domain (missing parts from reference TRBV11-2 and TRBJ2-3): EAGVAQSPRYKIIEKRQSVAFWCNPISGHATLYWYQQILGQGPKLLIQFQNNGVVDDSQLPKDRFSAERLKGVDSTLKIQPAKLEDSAVYLCASSSGLAGGRYSADTQYFGPGTRLTVL.

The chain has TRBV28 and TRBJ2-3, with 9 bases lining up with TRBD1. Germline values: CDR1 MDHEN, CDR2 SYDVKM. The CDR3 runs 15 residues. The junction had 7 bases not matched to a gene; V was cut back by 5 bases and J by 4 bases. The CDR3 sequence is CASSPQGARADTQYF. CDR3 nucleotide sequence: TGTGCCAGCAGTCCACAGGGGGCGCGGGCAGATACGCAGTATTTT. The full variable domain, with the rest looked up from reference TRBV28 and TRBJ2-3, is DVKVTQSSRYLVKRTGEKVFLECVQDMDHENMFWYRQDPGLGLRLIYFSYDVKMKEKGDIPEGYSVSREKKERFSLILESASTNQTSMYLCASSPQGARADTQYFGPGTRLTVL.

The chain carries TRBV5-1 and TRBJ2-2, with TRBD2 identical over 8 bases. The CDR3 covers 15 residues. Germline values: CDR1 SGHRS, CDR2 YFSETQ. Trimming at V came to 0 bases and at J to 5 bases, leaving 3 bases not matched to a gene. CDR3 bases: TGCGCCAGCAGCTTGGTACTAGCGGTTACCGGGGAGCTGTTTTTT. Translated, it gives CASSLVLAVTGELFF.

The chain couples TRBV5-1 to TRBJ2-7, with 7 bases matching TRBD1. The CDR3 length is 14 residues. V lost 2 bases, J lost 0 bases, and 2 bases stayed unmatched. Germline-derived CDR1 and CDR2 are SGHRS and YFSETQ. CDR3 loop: CASSFGTASYEQYF. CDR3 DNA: TGCGCCAGCAGCTTTGGGACAGCCTCCTACGAGCAGTACTTC.

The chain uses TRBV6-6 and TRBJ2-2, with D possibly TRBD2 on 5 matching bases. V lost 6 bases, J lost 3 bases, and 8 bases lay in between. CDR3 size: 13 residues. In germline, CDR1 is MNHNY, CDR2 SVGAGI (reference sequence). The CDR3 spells CASREDDTGELFF. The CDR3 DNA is TGTGCCAGCAGGGAGGACGACACCGGGGAGCTGTTTTTT.

The CDR3 DNA reads TGTGCCAGCAGGGGAAGACAGCACTATGGCTACACCTTC. It specifies CASRGRQHYGYTF. The V call is TRBV3-1 (or the pseudogene TRBV3-2), the J call TRBJ1-2, with D possibly being TRBD1 (5 bases). The CDR3 loop spans 13 amino acids. Trimming removed 6 bases at V and 3 bases at J, with 11 bases between. Germline loops: CDR1 LGHDT, CDR2 YNNKEL (reference sequence).

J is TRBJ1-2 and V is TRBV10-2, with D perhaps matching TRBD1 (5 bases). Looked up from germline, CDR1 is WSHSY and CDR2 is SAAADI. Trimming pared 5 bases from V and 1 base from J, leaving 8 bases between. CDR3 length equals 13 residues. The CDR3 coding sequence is TGCGCCAGCAGTTCCGACAGTAACTATGGCTACACCTTC. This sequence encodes CASSSDSNYGYTF.

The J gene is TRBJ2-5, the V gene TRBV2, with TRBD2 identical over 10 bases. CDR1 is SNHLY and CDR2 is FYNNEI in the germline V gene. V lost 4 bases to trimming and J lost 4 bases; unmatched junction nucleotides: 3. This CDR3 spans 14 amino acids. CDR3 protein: CASSAASGGETQYF. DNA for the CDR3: TGTGCCAGCAGTGCGGCTAGCGGGGGAGAGACCCAGTACTTC.

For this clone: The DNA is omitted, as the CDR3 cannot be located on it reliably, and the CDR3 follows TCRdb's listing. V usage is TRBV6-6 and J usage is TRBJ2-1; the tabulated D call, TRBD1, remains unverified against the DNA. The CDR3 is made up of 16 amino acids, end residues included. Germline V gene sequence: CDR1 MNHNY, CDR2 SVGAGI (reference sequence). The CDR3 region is CASSSSDRGKVNEQFF.

As DNA, the CDR3 is TGTGCCAGCAGTGCGCCCGCCTCAGGCATACCCATTAATGAAAAACTGTTTTTT. Its translation is CASSAPASGIPINEKLFF. V and J are TRBV6-1 and TRBJ1-4, with D unresolved. The CDR3 loop spans 18 amino acids. Trimming stripped 4 bases from V and 4 bases from J, with 22 bases between. The germline CDR1 and CDR2 sequences are MNHNS and SASEGT.

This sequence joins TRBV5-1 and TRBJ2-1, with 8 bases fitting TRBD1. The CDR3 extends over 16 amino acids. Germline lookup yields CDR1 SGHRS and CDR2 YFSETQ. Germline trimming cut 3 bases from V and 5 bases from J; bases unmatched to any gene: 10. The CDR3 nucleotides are TGCGCCAGCAGCTGGGGGGACAGGTTAGAGAACAATGAGCAGTTCTTC. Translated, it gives CASSWGDRLENNEQFF.

CDR3 nucleotides: TGTGCCAGCAGCAACGGACAGGGATTATATGGCTACACCTTC. It codes for CASSNGQGLYGYTF. This chain connects TRBV5-4 to TRBJ1-2; 8 nucleotides match TRBD1. The germline V gene has CDR1 SGHNT and CDR2 YYREEE (reference sequence). The V and J ends lost 4 bases and 5 bases, in that order; junction bases with no gene match: 7. The CDR3 runs to 14 residues.

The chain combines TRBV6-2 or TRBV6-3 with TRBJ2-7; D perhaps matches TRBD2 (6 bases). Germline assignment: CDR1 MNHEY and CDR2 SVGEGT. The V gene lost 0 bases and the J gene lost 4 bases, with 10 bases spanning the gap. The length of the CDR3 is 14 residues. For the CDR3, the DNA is TGTGCCAGCAGTTACTCGCTAGGAGGGTACGAGCAGTACTTC. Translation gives CASSYSLGGYEQYF.

This CDR3 reads CASSLGSGRETQYF. The CDR3 coding sequence is TGCGCCAGCAGCTTAGGTAGCGGGAGAGAGACCCAGTACTTC. The gene calls are TRBV5-1 and TRBJ2-5; 9 nucleotides line up with TRBD2. The CDR3 covers 14 residues. The germline gives CDR1 SGHRS, CDR2 YFSETQ. Germline trimming cut 2 bases from V and 4 bases from J; bases unmatched to any gene: 3.

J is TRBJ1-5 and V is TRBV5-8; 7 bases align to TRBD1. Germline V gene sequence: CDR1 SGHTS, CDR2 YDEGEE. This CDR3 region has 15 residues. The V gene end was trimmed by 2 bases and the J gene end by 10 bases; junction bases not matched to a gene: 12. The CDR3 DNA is TGTGCCAGCAGCTTTAGGGGGCAGGGTGTGGGACCCCAGCATTTT. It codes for CASSFRGQGVGPQHF.

CDR3 in amino acids: CASSQGLAGGTDTQYF. CDR3 in DNA: TGTGCCAGCAGTCAAGGACTAGCGGGGGGTACAGATACGCAGTATTTT. V is TRBV2 and J is TRBJ2-3; 14 positions agree with TRBD2. Germline V gene data show CDR1 as SNHLY and CDR2 as FYNNEI. This CDR3 contains 16 residues. V lost 5 bases and J lost 3; bases outside the gene matches: 4.

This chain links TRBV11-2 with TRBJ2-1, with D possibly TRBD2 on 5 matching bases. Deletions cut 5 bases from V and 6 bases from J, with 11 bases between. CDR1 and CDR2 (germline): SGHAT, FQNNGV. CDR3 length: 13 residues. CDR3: CASSRGTSNEQFF. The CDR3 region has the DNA TGTGCCAGCAGCCGAGGTACTAGCAATGAGCAGTTCTTC.

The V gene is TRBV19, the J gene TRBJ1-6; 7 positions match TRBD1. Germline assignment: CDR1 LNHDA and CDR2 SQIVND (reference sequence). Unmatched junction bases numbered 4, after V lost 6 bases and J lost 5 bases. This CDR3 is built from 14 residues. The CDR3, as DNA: TGTGCCAGTAGGCCGACAGGGAATAATTCACCCCTCCACTTT. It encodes CASRPTGNNSPLHF.

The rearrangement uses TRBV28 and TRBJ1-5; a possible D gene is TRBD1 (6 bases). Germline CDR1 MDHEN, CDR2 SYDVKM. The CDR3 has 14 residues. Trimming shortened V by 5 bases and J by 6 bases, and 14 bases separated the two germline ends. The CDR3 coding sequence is TGTGCCAGCAGTCTAGGACAGTCCTCTCAGCCCCAGCATTTT. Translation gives CASSLGQSSQPQHF.

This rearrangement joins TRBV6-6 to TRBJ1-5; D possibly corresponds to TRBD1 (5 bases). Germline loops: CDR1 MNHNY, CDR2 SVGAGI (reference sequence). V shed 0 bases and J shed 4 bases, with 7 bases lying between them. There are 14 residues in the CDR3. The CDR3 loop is CASSYSEGNQPQHF. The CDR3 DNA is TGTGCCAGCAGTTACTCGGAGGGGAATCAGCCCCAGCATTTT.

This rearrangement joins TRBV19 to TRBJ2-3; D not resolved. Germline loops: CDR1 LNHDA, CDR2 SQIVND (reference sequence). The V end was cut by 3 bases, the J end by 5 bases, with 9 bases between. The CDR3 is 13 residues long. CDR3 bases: TGTGCCAGTAGTATGGTCCCCGGAGATACGCAGTATTTT. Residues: CASSMVPGDTQYF.